A selection of T cell receptor beta chains follows, all from one sample in a study of shared clonotypes between healthy human individuals. Only in-frame clones appear in the TCRdb table, and some are missing; sequencing was by immunoSEQ multiplex PCR. The sample consists of 2.3 million or so clones, more than 80% of them appearing once. Sequenced input: naive CD4+ T cells from PBMCs. The origin of the receptors is a young man in good health. Some clones in this sample may be carry-over from other donors' samples. Each CDR3 is given with its conserved first and last residue.

CDR3	V	J
CAWSVGGPGANVLTF	TRBV30	TRBJ2-6
CASRPGPAPDTQYF	TRBV28	TRBJ2-3
CASSLALLQGLIGFDEQFF	TRBV4-2	TRBJ2-1
CASSGWGASGSVRGREQFF	TRBV5-4	TRBJ2-1
CASSLYGVQGAMNTEAFF	TRBV27	TRBJ1-1
CASRELVGEQYF	TRBV6-5	TRBJ2-7
CASSLMATSTEAFF	TRBV5-8	TRBJ1-1
CASSVDYQETQYF	TRBV11-3	TRBJ2-5
CASSTAGAADTQYF	TRBV5-1	TRBJ2-3
CASSREGEETQYF	TRBV2	TRBJ2-5
CAWSQTTGEKLFF	TRBV30	TRBJ1-4
CASSDTLSNPYWANEQFF	TRBV6-4	TRBJ2-1
CASSQVGIYEQFF	TRBV4-3	TRBJ2-1
CASSLGLRGAETQYF	TRBV13	TRBJ2-5
CASSQDRGHETQYF	TRBV14	TRBJ2-5
CASSLSGTGGYEQFF	TRBV28	TRBJ2-1
CASSPLHGQYYGYTF	TRBV18	TRBJ1-2
CASSVPGASSYEQYF	TRBV6-1	TRBJ2-7
CASSPRGRGRNEQFF	TRBV6-6	TRBJ2-1
CASSLGLAEPYNEQFF	TRBV11-2	TRBJ2-1
CASSSGQVVSSPLHF	TRBV27	TRBJ1-6
CASSWDRGADTQYF	TRBV7-2	TRBJ2-3
CASSPGRDRGVQPQHF	TRBV18	TRBJ1-5
CASRAMGQGGIQYF	TRBV27	TRBJ2-4
CASSALPRLSGQFF	TRBV19	TRBJ2-1
CASSPPSPETEAFF	TRBV5-4	TRBJ1-1
CASVHSGANVLTF	TRBV6-1	TRBJ2-6
CASSSTDTEAFF	TRBV5-1	TRBJ1-1
CASSPWAGGVGYNEQFF	TRBV11-2	TRBJ2-1
CASSFDGQGFYGYTF	TRBV6-5	TRBJ1-2
CASSLDSEAFF	TRBV5-8	TRBJ1-1
CASSSGQGGIYGYTF	TRBV19	TRBJ1-2
CASSPPGSFGGGEQYF	TRBV18	TRBJ2-7
CASSGQGAVNEQYF	TRBV2	TRBJ2-7
CASSPSWNEQFF	TRBV2	TRBJ2-1
CASSQGGNQPQHF	TRBV7-9	TRBJ1-5
CASSLGKAGYGYTF	TRBV19	TRBJ1-2
CASRGPMRANVLTF	TRBV11-2	TRBJ2-6
CASVSGTGGATEAFF	TRBV28	TRBJ1-1
CASSSTGGRGEQYF	TRBV7-2	TRBJ2-7
CASSGSGTQETQYF	TRBV7-2	TRBJ2-5